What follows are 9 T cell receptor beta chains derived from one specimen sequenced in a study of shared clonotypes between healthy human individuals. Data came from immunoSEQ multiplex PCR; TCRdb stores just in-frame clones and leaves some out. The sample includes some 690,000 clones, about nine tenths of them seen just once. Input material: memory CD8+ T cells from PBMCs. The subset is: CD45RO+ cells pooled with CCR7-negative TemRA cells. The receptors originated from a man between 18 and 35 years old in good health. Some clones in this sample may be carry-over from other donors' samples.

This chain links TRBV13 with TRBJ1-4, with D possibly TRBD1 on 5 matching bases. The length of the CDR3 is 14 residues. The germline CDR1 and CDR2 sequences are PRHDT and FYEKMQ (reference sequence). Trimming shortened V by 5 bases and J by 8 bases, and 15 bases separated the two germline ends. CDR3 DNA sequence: TGTGCCAGCAGCCCGGGACGGGGAGGAGAAAAACTGTTTTTT. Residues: CASSPGRGGEKLFF. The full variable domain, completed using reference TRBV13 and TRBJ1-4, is AAGVIQSPRHLIKEKRETATLKCYPIPRHDTVYWYQQGPGQDPQFLISFYEKMQSDKGSIPDRFSAQQFSDYHSELNMSSLELGDSALYFCASSPGRGGEKLFFGSGTQLSVL.

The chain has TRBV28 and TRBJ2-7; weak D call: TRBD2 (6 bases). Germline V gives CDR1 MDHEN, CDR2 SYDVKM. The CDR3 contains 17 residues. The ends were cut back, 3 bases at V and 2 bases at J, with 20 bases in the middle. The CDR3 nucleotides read TGTGCCAGCAGTTTGATTGTAGGCGGGACGTCTCCCTACGAGCAGTACTTC. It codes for CASSLIVGGTSPYEQYF.

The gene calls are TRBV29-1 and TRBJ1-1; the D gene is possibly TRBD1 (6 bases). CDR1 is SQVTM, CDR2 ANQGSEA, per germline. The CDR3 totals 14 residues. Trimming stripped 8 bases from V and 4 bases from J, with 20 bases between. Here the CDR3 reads CSIVGGRSGTEAFF. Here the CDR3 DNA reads TGCAGCATCGTGGGGGGGCGATCGGGCACTGAAGCTTTCTTT.

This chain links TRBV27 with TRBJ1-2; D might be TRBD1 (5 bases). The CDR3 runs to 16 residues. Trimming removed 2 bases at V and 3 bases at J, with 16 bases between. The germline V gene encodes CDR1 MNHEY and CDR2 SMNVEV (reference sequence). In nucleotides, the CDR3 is TGTGCCAGCAGTTTAAATACAGGATCCCTTTACTATGGCTACACCTTC. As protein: CASSLNTGSLYYGYTF.

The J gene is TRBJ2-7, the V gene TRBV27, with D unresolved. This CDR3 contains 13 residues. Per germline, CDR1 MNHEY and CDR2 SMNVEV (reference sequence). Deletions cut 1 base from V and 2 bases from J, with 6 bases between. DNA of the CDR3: TGTGCCAGCAGTTTATTTGGGGCCTACGAGCAGTACTTC. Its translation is CASSLFGAYEQYF.

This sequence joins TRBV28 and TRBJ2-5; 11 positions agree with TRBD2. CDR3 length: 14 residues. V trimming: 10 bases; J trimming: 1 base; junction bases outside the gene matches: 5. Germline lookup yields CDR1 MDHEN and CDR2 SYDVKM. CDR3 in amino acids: CANSGRGFQETQYF. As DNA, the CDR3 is TGTGCCAATAGCGGGAGGGGGTTCCAAGAGACCCAGTACTTC.

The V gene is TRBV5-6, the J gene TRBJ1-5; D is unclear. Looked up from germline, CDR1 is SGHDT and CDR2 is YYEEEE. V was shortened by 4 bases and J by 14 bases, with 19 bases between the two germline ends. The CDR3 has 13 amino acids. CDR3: CASSAGGRSPEHF. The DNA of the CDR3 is TGTGCCAGCAGCGCGGGTGGACGGAGTCCTGAGCATTTT. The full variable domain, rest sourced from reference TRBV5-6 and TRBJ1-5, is DAGVTQSPTHLIKTRGQQVTLRCSPKSGHDTVSWYQQALGQGPQFIFQYYEEEERQRGNFPDRFSGHQFPNYSSELNVNALLLGDSALYLCASSAGGRSPEHFGDGTRLSIL.

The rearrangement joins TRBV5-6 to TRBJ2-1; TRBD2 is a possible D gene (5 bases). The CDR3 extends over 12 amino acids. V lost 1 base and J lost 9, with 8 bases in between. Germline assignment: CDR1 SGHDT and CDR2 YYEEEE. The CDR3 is CASSLLATEQFF. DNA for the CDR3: TGTGCCAGCAGCTTGCTAGCAACTGAGCAGTTCTTC. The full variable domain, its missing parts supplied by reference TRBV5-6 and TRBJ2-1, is DAGVTQSPTHLIKTRGQQVTLRCSPKSGHDTVSWYQQALGQGPQFIFQYYEEEERQRGNFPDRFSGHQFPNYSSELNVNALLLGDSALYLCASSLLATEQFFGPGTRLTVL.

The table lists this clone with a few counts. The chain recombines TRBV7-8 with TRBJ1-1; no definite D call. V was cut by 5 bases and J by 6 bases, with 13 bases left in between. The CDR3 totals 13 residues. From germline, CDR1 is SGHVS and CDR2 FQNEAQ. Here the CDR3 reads CASSPRDLAEAFF. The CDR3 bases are TGTGCCAGCAGCCCGAGGGATTTGGCTGAAGCTTTCTTT.